What follows are 4 T cell receptor beta chains derived from one specimen sequenced in a study of T cell responses to AZD1222 COVID-19 vaccine. Profiling relied on immunoSEQ multiplex PCR, and the TCRdb table lists in-frame clones only, not all of them. The sample carries under 200,000 clones, roughly nine tenths recorded once. The source was peripheral blood, collected 28 days after the second AZD1222 dose. The receptors come from an adult who received the AZD1222 COVID-19 vaccine.

The gene calls are TRBV6-4 and TRBJ2-1, with 8 bases that match TRBD2. The germline CDR1 and CDR2 sequences are MRHNA and SNTAGT. The CDR3 runs to 15 residues. V was clipped by 0 bases and J by 4 bases; unmatched bases: 2. Here the CDR3 DNA reads TGTGCCAGCAGTGACTCCGGGGGGGGATACAATGAGCAGTTCTTC. As protein: CASSDSGGGYNEQFF.

This clone came up a few times. The chain uses TRBV18 and TRBJ1-2; D remains ambiguous. V was clipped by 0 bases and J by 6 bases, with 11 bases between them. Germline V gene lookup returns CDR1 KGHSH and CDR2 LQKENI. The CDR3 covers 14 residues. The chain's CDR3 is CASSPPREKNGYTF. The CDR3 DNA reads as TGTGCCAGCTCACCACCGCGGGAGAAGAATGGCTACACCTTC.

This sequence joins TRBV6-4 and TRBJ1-1, with D unclear. Germline V gene sequence: CDR1 MRHNA, CDR2 SNTAGT. This CDR3 contains 14 residues. With 8 bases removed from V and 0 bases from J, the gap between germline ends came to 13 bases. CDR3 sequence (DNA): TGTGCCAGCCTTTCCAGCCACATGAACACTGAAGCTTTCTTT. It yields the protein CASLSSHMNTEAFF.

Here the CDR3 reads CASSYGGMMNTEAFF. The CDR3 nucleotides read TGTGCCAGCAGCTACGGCGGGATGATGAACACTGAAGCTTTCTTT. V usage is TRBV7-2 and J usage is TRBJ1-1; no firm D call. The CDR3 sequence is 15 residues long. V lost 4 bases and J 0 bases, leaving 12 bases between the germline ends. Germline loops: CDR1 SGHTA, CDR2 FQGNSA.